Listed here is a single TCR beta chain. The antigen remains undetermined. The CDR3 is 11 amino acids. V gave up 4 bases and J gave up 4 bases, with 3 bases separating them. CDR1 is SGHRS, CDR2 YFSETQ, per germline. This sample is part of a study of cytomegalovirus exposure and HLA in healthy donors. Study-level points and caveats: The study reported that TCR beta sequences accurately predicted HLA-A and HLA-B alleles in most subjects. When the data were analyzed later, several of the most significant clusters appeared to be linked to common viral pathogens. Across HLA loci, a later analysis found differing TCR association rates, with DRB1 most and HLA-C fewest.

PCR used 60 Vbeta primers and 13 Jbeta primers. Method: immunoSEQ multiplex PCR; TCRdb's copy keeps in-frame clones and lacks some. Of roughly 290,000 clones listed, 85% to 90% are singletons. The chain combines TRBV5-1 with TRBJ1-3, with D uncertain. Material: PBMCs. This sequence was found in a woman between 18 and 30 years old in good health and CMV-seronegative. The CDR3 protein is CASSTGNTIYF. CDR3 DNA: TGCGCCAGCAGCACAGGAAACACCATATATTTT.